Listed here are 19 T cell receptor beta chains from one sample, sequenced in a study of early T cells in non-severe SARS-CoV-2 infection. TCRdb reprocessed the 5' RACE reads via MiXCR and lists one record per CDR3 protein. The table shows tens of thousands of distinct CDR3 sequences, with approximately 15% occurring only once. The specimen was whole blood. These receptors all stem from an adult who was a healthcare worker with PCR-confirmed SARS-CoV-2 infection or an uninfected control (not recorded which).

The chain carries TRBV29-1 and TRBJ1-4, with D unclear. With 4 bases removed from V and 2 bases from J, the gap between germline ends came to 2 bases. The CDR3 contains 11 residues. The germline V gene encodes CDR1 SQVTM and CDR2 ANQGSEA. This chain's CDR3 is CSVGTNEKLFF. The CDR3 DNA follows: TGCAGCGTTGGCACTAATGAAAAACTGTTTTTT.

This clonotype was seen more than once but under ten times. V is TRBV10-3 and J is TRBJ2-7, with D perhaps matching TRBD1 (6 bases). The germline V gene encodes CDR1 ENHRY and CDR2 SYGVKD. The length of the CDR3 is 15 residues. The V end was cut by 1 base, the J end by 7 bases, with 17 bases between. The CDR3 sequence: CAISEYRDTNVEQYF. In DNA form, the CDR3 reads TGTGCCATCAGTGAGTATCGGGACACAAATGTGGAGCAGTACTTC.

This chain joins TRBV27 and TRBJ2-7, with D perhaps TRBD1 (6 bases). Germline V gene sequence: CDR1 MNHEY, CDR2 SMNVEV (reference sequence). V lost 5 bases, J lost 3 bases, and 17 bases lay in between. This CDR3 contains 15 residues. CDR3 sequence: CASSALRDTHYEQYF. The CDR3 nucleotides read TGTGCCAGCAGTGCTCTCCGGGACACCCACTACGAGCAGTACTTC.

This clonotype was observed at least ten times. The J gene is TRBJ1-6, the V gene TRBV4-2, with D hard to call. Deletions cut 0 bases from V and 8 bases from J, with 17 bases between. Germline CDR1 is LGHNA and CDR2 is YNFKEQ. CDR3 size: 17 residues. For the CDR3, the DNA is TGTGCCAGCAGCCAAGACGGGCGAGCCGCCCCGGATTCACCCCTCCACTTT. Translated, it gives CASSQDGRAAPDSPLHF.

CDR3 sequence reads: CASGRQGGNSPLHF. The CDR3, as DNA: TGTGCCAGCGGCAGACAGGGGGGTAATTCACCCCTCCACTTT. V gene TRBV27 combines with J gene TRBJ1-6; the match to TRBD1 covers 9 bases. The CDR3 sequence is 14 residues long. The germline V gene encodes CDR1 MNHEY and CDR2 SMNVEV (reference sequence). The ends lost 8 bases at V and 6 bases at J; junction bases unmatched: 5.

This clonotype was detected only a few times. The CDR3 loop is CASSLTTGQGGSPLHF. The CDR3 DNA is TGCGCCAGCAGCCTGACGACGGGACAGGGGGGTTCACCCCTCCACTTT. The V gene is TRBV5-1, the J gene TRBJ1-6, with 11 bases aligning to TRBD1. The CDR3 totals 16 residues. V lost 4 bases to trimming and J lost 9 bases; unmatched junction nucleotides: 9. The germline V gene has CDR1 SGHRS and CDR2 YFSETQ.

The table lists this clonotype with many counts. J is TRBJ2-3 and V is TRBV5-4; TRBD2 matches at 7 bases. The length of the CDR3 is 14 residues. V shed 3 bases, J shed 1 base, and the junction held 2 bases outside the gene matches. Germline CDR1 reads SGHNT; CDR2 reads YYREEE (reference sequence). The CDR3 DNA reads TGTGCCAGCAGCTCCCTAGCGGGCACAGATACGCAGTATTTT. This sequence encodes CASSSLAGTDTQYF. Filled out from reference TRBV5-4 and TRBJ2-3, the complete variable domain reads ETGVTQSPTHLIKTRGQQVTLRCSSQSGHNTVSWYQQALGQGPQFIFQYYREEENGRGNFPPRFSGLQFPNYSSELNVNALELDDSALYLCASSSLAGTDTQYFGPGTRLTVL.

This clonotype came up many times. The V gene is TRBV2, the J gene TRBJ1-1; D is unclear. The V and J ends lost 7 bases and 7 bases respectively, with 7 bases between them. The CDR3 runs to 10 residues. CDR1 is SNHLY and CDR2 is FYNNEI in the germline V gene. The CDR3 here is CASTQDEAFF. CDR3 DNA sequence: TGTGCCAGCACTCAGGATGAAGCTTTCTTT.

The count of this clonotype is one. The chain recombines TRBV29-1 with TRBJ2-2, with D uncertain. Germline assignment: CDR1 SQVTM and CDR2 ANQGSEA. The CDR3 extends over 11 amino acids. V was cut by 1 base and J by 5 bases, with 2 bases left in between. The CDR3 loop is CSVEVTGELFF. DNA of the CDR3: TGCAGCGTTGAAGTGACCGGGGAGCTGTTTTTT.

This clonotype was picked up a small number of times. J is TRBJ2-5 and V is TRBV29-1; D not certain. With 6 bases removed from V and 3 bases from J, the gap between germline ends came to 14 bases. This CDR3 spans 13 amino acids. In germline, CDR1 is SQVTM, CDR2 ANQGSEA. As DNA, the CDR3 is TGCAGCGTACTCGCGGCCGGAGAAGAGACCCAGTACTTC. Amino acids: CSVLAAGEETQYF. The full variable domain, completed using reference TRBV29-1 and TRBJ2-5, is SAVISQKPSRDICQRGTSLTIQCQVDSQVTMMFWYRQQPGQSLTLIATANQGSEATYESGFVIDKFPISRPNLTFSTLTVSNMSPEDSSIYLCSVLAAGEETQYFGPGTRLLVL.

The V call is TRBV5-6, the J call TRBJ1-1; D uncertain. The CDR3 contains 15 residues. CDR1 is SGHDT, CDR2 YYEEEE, per germline. The V gene lost 8 bases and the J gene lost 4 bases, with 21 bases spanning the gap. CDR3 sequence: CASSLAGGRSTEAFF. The CDR3 DNA sequence: TGTGCCAGTAGCCTGGCGGGAGGGAGAAGCACTGAAGCTTTCTTT.

This clonotype turned up a few times. The genes are TRBV20-1 and TRBJ2-5; D gene uncertain. V shed 1 base and J shed 2 bases, with 8 bases lying between them. CDR3 length equals 13 residues. The germline CDR1 and CDR2 sequences are DFQATT and SNEGSKA (reference sequence). CDR3 amino acids: CSARVAGQETQYF. CDR3 sequence (DNA): TGCAGTGCTAGAGTGGCAGGACAAGAGACCCAGTACTTC.

The rearrangement uses TRBV7-9 and TRBJ1-1; the match to TRBD1 covers 11 bases. The ends lost 6 bases at V and 8 bases at J; junction bases unmatched: 8. The germline V gene has CDR1 SEHNR and CDR2 FQNEAQ (reference sequence). There are 14 residues in the CDR3. The CDR3 DNA reads as TGTGCCAGCAGGGGGACAGGGGGATATAGAGAAGCTTTCTTT. Its protein is CASRGTGGYREAFF.

This clonotype was observed at least ten times. The chain couples TRBV13 to TRBJ2-1, with 9 bases matching TRBD2. After removal of 7 bases from V and 8 bases from J, the junction contained 9 bases not matched to a gene. CDR3 size: 14 residues. Germline values: CDR1 PRHDT, CDR2 FYEKMQ (reference sequence). The CDR3 here is CASTEAGGRDEQFF. CDR3 DNA: TGTGCCAGCACCGAAGCGGGGGGTAGGGATGAGCAGTTCTTC.

This clonotype was seen only a few times. This chain links TRBV30 with TRBJ1-2; D is uncertain. The V end was cut by 8 bases, the J end by 8 bases, with 15 bases between. The germline CDR1 and CDR2 sequences are GTSNPN and SVGIG (reference sequence). This CDR3 has 11 amino acids. The CDR3 DNA is TGTGCCCGGATTTCAGGCTCGGGCTACACCTTC. This sequence encodes CARISGSGYTF. The full variable domain, in which reference TRBV30 and TRBJ1-2 provide the parts outside the CDR3, is SQTIHQWPATLVQPVGSPLSLECTVEGTSNPNLYWYRQAAGRGLQLLFYSVGIGQISSEVPQNLSASRPQDRQFILSSKKLLLSDSGFYLCARISGSGYTFGSGTRLTVV.

This clonotype was picked up many times. The chain has TRBV6-5 and TRBJ1-3; D call uncertain. Germline V gene sequence: CDR1 MNHEY, CDR2 SVGAGI. The CDR3 has 15 amino acids. The V end was cut by 2 bases, the J end by 0 bases, with 8 bases between. For the CDR3, the DNA is TGTGCCAGCAGTTACGGGTCAAGCTCTGGAAACACCATATATTTT. Its translation is CASSYGSSSGNTIYF.

This clonotype was seen at least ten times. The chain combines TRBV18 with TRBJ2-1; D ambiguous. CDR3 length equals 12 residues. Trimming shortened V by 5 bases and J by 5 bases, and 7 bases separated the two germline ends. The V gene's germline CDR1 is KGHSH and CDR2 LQKENI. The CDR3 here is CASSSRDNEQFF. In nucleotides, the CDR3 is TGTGCCAGCTCATCCCGGGACAATGAGCAGTTCTTC.

The chain combines TRBV20-1 with TRBJ1-1, with a possible D match to TRBD1 (6 bases). With 3 bases removed from V and 1 base from J, the gap between germline ends came to 9 bases. This CDR3 comprises 13 residues. Per germline, CDR1 DFQATT and CDR2 SNEGSKA (reference sequence). The DNA of the CDR3 is TGCAGTGCTAGTAAACAGGGGAACACTGAAGCTTTCTTT. Encoded protein: CSASKQGNTEAFF.

This clonotype was recorded many times. V gene TRBV11-2 combines with J gene TRBJ2-1, with D possibly matching TRBD2 (6 bases). V lost 1 base and J lost 8, with 15 bases in between. This CDR3 comprises 15 residues. The germline V gene encodes CDR1 SGHAT and CDR2 FQNNGV. The CDR3 region is CASSLVGGEFDEQFF. CDR3 in DNA: TGTGCCAGCAGCTTAGTGGGGGGAGAGTTCGATGAGCAGTTCTTC. The full variable domain, in which reference TRBV11-2 and TRBJ2-1 provide the parts outside the CDR3, is EAGVAQSPRYKIIEKRQSVAFWCNPISGHATLYWYQQILGQGPKLLIQFQNNGVVDDSQLPKDRFSAERLKGVDSTLKIQPAKLEDSAVYLCASSLVGGEFDEQFFGPGTRLTVL.